The 15 T cell receptor beta chains reported below all come from one sample, sequenced in a study of blood T cell repertoires in COVID-19. Sequencing was performed with immunoSEQ multiplex PCR; in TCRdb, only in-frame clones are kept and a portion is missing. The sample yields 100,000 to 140,000 clones, about nine tenths seen once. Sequences were obtained from peripheral blood. These receptors were taken from a woman between 25 and 40 years old with acute or convalescent COVID-19.

The chain employs TRBV6-5 and TRBJ2-7; D ambiguous. V lost 6 bases and J 1 base, leaving 10 bases between the germline ends. The CDR3 is 13 residues long. CDR1 and CDR2 from the germline V gene are MNHEY and SVGAGI. CDR3 coding DNA: TGTGCCAGCAGCGTGACTCCTTCCTACGAGCAGTACTTC. Translation: CASSVTPSYEQYF.

V usage is TRBV12-3 or TRBV12-4 and J usage is TRBJ1-2, with TRBD1 matching 10 bases. V lost 11 bases, J lost 8 bases, and 8 bases stayed unmatched. The CDR3 totals 12 residues. The CDR3 sequence is CAERQGARGYTF. The CDR3, as DNA: TGTGCCGAACGACAGGGGGCGCGGGGCTACACCTTC.

This clone has only a few counts. The chain employs TRBV28 and TRBJ1-4, with a tentative D call TRBD1 (5 bases). The CDR3 contains 15 residues. Germline V gene lookup returns CDR1 MDHEN and CDR2 SYDVKM. The germline V and J ends were trimmed by 6 bases and 7 bases, with 18 bases remaining between them. CDR3 amino acids: CASSPGRMRSEKLFF. CDR3 bases: TGTGCCAGCAGCCCAGGGCGCATGAGAAGTGAAAAACTGTTTTTT.

The J gene is TRBJ2-7, the V gene TRBV5-4; D might be TRBD2 (5 bases). V was pared by 0 bases and J by 4 bases, with 8 bases between. CDR3 size: 13 residues. Germline V CDR1 and CDR2: SGHNT, YYREEE (reference sequence). The CDR3 protein is CASSLASGYEQYF. CDR3 bases: TGTGCCAGCAGCTTGGCCTCGGGGTACGAGCAGTACTTC.

The J gene is TRBJ1-6, the V gene TRBV27; D gene ambiguous. V shed 4 bases and J shed 0 bases, with 10 bases lying between them. Germline values: CDR1 MNHEY, CDR2 SMNVEV (reference sequence). The CDR3 sequence is 16 residues long. This CDR3 is CASSSRRGSYNSPLHF. CDR3 in DNA: TGTGCCAGCAGTTCCCGACGGGGCTCCTATAATTCACCCCTCCACTTT.

The V gene is TRBV5-1, the J gene TRBJ1-2; D unresolved. V was cut by 3 bases and J by 3 bases, with 12 bases left in between. CDR3 length: 14 residues. In germline, CDR1 is SGHRS, CDR2 YFSETQ. The CDR3 nucleotides read TGCGCCAGCAGCTCCACAAGTGCGGACTATGGCTACACCTTC. Its translation is CASSSTSADYGYTF.

This clone was observed once. This sequence joins TRBV7-8 and TRBJ2-7, with 9 bases that match TRBD2. The germline CDR1 and CDR2 sequences are SGHVS and FQNEAQ. This CDR3 comprises 13 residues. Trimming removed 1 base from V and 7 bases from J; junction bases left unmatched: 2. The CDR3 region has the DNA TGTGCCAGCAGCTTAGGGCTAGCGGGGGAGCAGTACTTC. It yields the protein CASSLGLAGEQYF. Full variable domain (outside the CDR3, taken from reference TRBV7-8 and TRBJ2-7): GAGVSQSPRYKVAKRGQDVALRCDPISGHVSLFWYQQALGQGPEFLTYFQNEAQLDKSGLPSDRFFAERPEGSVSTLKIQRTQQEDSAVYLCASSLGLAGEQYFGPGTRLTVT.

CDR3 sequence: CASSHGGTNTEAFF. In nucleotides, the CDR3 is TGTGCCAGCAGCCACGGAGGGACGAACACTGAAGCTTTCTTT. This rearrangement joins TRBV7-3 to TRBJ1-1, with TRBD1 as a possible D gene (5 bases). Trimming cost V 5 bases and J 1 base, with 11 bases left between them. The CDR3 length is 14 residues. Looked up from germline, CDR1 is SGHTA and CDR2 is FQGTGA.

CDR3 protein: CASSGQGVDTQYF. The CDR3 nucleotides are TGTGCCAGCAGTGGCCAGGGGGTTGATACGCAGTATTTT. This chain links TRBV25-1 with TRBJ2-3; 7 nucleotides line up with TRBD1. After removal of 4 bases from V and 6 bases from J, the junction contained 4 bases not matched to a gene. This CDR3 is 13 amino acids long. Germline V lookup: CDR1 MGHDK, CDR2 SYGVNS.

The rearrangement links TRBV7-2 to TRBJ1-2; no definite D call. The CDR3 contains 13 residues. V lost 1 base and J lost 2, with 5 bases in between. Germline CDR1 reads SGHTA; CDR2 reads FQGNSA. Here the CDR3 DNA reads TGTGCCAGCAGCTTAGAGCGGAACTATGGCTACACCTTC. Its translation: CASSLERNYGYTF.

The gene calls are TRBV5-5 and TRBJ1-1; D is perhaps TRBD1 (6 bases). With 4 bases removed from V and 1 base from J, the gap between germline ends came to 11 bases. The germline V gene has CDR1 SGHKS and CDR2 YYEKEE (reference sequence). The CDR3 is made up of 14 amino acids. The CDR3 sequence is CASSVQGPNTEAFF. In nucleotides, the CDR3 is TGTGCCAGCAGCGTACAGGGCCCGAACACTGAAGCTTTCTTT.

About this clone itself: Other DNA sequences in this sample translate to the same CDR3. This chain uses TRBV29-1 with TRBJ1-1; TRBD1 is a possible D gene (6 bases). CDR1 is SQVTM, CDR2 ANQGSEA, per germline. V lost 4 bases, J lost 3 bases, and 15 bases lay in between. The CDR3 is made up of 14 amino acids. CDR3 protein: CSVGQGKGDTEAFF. DNA for the CDR3: TGCAGCGTTGGGCAAGGGAAGGGGGACACTGAAGCTTTCTTT.

This sequence joins TRBV28 and TRBJ1-6; perhaps TRBD1 as D (6 bases). The CDR3 runs 20 residues. Trimming shortened V by 2 bases and J by 4 bases, and 24 bases separated the two germline ends. Germline V gives CDR1 MDHEN, CDR2 SYDVKM. CDR3 DNA sequence: TGTGCCAGCAGTTTAACCGGGACACGGAAACCCCGTCTTTATAATTCACCCCTCCACTTT. Its translation is CASSLTGTRKPRLYNSPLHF.

The V call is TRBV19, the J call TRBJ2-5; 8 positions match TRBD2. The CDR3 has 14 amino acids. Unmatched junction bases numbered 3, after V lost 5 bases and J lost 1 base. Germline V lookup: CDR1 LNHDA, CDR2 SQIVND (reference sequence). For the CDR3, the DNA is TGTGCCAGTAGTCAACTAGCGGTCCAAGAGACCCAGTACTTC. The encoded protein is CASSQLAVQETQYF.

This chain uses TRBV27 with TRBJ1-4; TRBD1 might be the D (5 bases). The CDR3 loop spans 14 amino acids. Germline loops: CDR1 MNHEY, CDR2 SMNVEV (reference sequence). V was pared by 3 bases and J by 6 bases, with 11 bases between. The CDR3 is CASSLTQADEKLFF. The CDR3 DNA reads as TGTGCCAGCAGTTTGACACAGGCAGATGAAAAACTGTTTTTT.